This T cell receptor (beta chain) was retrieved from a study of blood T cell repertoires in COVID-19. Trimming pared 4 bases from V and 4 bases from J, leaving 20 bases between. Germline-derived CDR1 and CDR2 are ENHRY and SYGVKD. The CDR3 has 17 amino acids. The authors' processing: Reference gene primer amplification yielded estimated nucleated cell counts. Assay used: immunoSEQ multiplex PCR; TCRdb lists only in-frame clones, some missing. The V and J calls and clone size are taken from that table; D and trimming were inferred from the DNA. The repertoire holds a few hundred thousand clones, with roughly nine tenths as singletons.

What was sequenced was PBMCs or T cells enriched from blood (not recorded which). The TCR was taken from a man younger than 40 who had recovered from COVID-19. This chain connects TRBV10-3 to TRBJ1-5; D may be TRBD1 (6 bases). DNA of the CDR3: TGTGCCATCAGTGGCGGGGGCTCCTCAACGGGTAATCAGCCCCAGCATTTT. It codes for CAISGGGSSTGNQPQHF.